This T cell receptor (beta chain) is drawn from a study of cytomegalovirus exposure and HLA in healthy donors. The study, taken as a whole, reports: Reportedly, cytomegalovirus status was diagnosed with high sensitivity and specificity. Being productive about 87% or about 30% of the time was typical of most TCR beta V segments in an earlier analysis. A later analysis linked a missense variant in DCLRE1C to the trimming of TCR beta V and J genes.

The CDR3 has 15 residues. The V gene end was trimmed by 5 bases and the J gene end by 1 base; junction bases not matched to a gene: 7. Germline V CDR1 and CDR2: SEHNR, FQNEAQ (reference sequence). Concerning this clone itself: The antigen is not known.

PCR employed 60 Vbeta and 13 Jbeta primers. The protocol was immunoSEQ multiplex PCR, while the TCRdb copy is restricted to in-frame clones and leaves out a portion. This sample has some 160,000 clones, with 60% to 85% found just once. V usage is TRBV7-9 and J usage is TRBJ1-1; TRBD1 matches at 7 bases. This clonotype was obtained from a man in his forties or fifties in good health and CMV-seronegative. The sample was PBMCs. CDR3: CASSPRQGGNTEAFF. CDR3 sequence (DNA): TGTGCCAGCAGCCCAAGACAGGGCGGGAACACTGAAGCTTTCTTT.